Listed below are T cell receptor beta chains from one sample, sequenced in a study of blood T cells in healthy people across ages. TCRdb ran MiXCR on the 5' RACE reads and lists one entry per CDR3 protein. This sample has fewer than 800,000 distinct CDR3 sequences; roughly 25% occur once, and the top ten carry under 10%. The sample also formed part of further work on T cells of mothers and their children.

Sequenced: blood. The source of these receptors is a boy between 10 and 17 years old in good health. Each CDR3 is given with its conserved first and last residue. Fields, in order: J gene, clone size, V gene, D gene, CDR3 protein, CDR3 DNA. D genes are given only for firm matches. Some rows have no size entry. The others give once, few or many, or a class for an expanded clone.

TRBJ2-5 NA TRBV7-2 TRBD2 CASSLPTSGGETQYF TGTGCCAGCAGCTTACCAACTAGCGGGGGAGAGACCCAGTACTTC
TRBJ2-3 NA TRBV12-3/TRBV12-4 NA CASRSSGANTDTQYF TGTGCCAGCAGGAGTTCGGGGGCTAACACAGATACGCAGTATTTT
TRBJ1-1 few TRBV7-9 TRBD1 CASSLYGTESEAFF TGTGCCAGCAGCTTGTACGGGACAGAGAGTGAAGCTTTCTTT
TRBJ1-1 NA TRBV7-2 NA CASSLAHQALEAFF TGTGCCAGCAGCTTAGCGCATCAGGCACTTGAAGCTTTCTTT
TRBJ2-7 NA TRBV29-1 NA CSGTRGYEQYF TGCAGCGGGACGAGGGGCTACGAGCAGTACTTC
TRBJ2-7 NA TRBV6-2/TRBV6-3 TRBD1 CASRRGQGAYYEQYF TGTGCCAGCAGACGGGGACAGGGGGCTTATTACGAGCAGTACTTC
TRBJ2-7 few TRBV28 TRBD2 CASSLIESGRVNEQYF TGTGCCAGCAGTTTAATCGAGAGCGGGAGAGTCAACGAGCAGTACTTC
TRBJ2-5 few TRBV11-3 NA CASSPRQKQETQYF TGTGCCAGCAGCCCTCGACAGAAACAAGAGACCCAGTACTTC
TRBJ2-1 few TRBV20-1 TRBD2 CSARNSGSRSYNEQFF TGCAGTGCTAGGAATAGCGGGAGTAGGTCCTACAATGAGCAGTTCTTC
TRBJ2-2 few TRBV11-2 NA CASSLNWDGELFF TGTGCCAGCAGCTTAAACTGGGACGGGGAGCTGTTTTTT
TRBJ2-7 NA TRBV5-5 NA CACSLDAGGLYEQYF TGTGCCTGCAGCTTGGATGCAGGGGGACTCTACGAGCAGTACTTC
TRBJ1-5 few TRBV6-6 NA CASLLGGNQPQHF TGTGCCAGTCTTCTCGGGGGCAATCAGCCCCAGCATTTT
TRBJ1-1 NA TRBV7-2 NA CASSSPGDDTEAFF TGTGCCAGCAGCTCCCCAGGGGACGACACTGAAGCTTTCTTT
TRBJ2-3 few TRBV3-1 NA CASSQGHAADTQYF TGTGCCAGCAGCCAAGGTCACGCGGCAGATACGCAGTATTTT
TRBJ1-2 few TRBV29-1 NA CSAVLQGPIEYGYTF TGCAGCGCAGTATTACAGGGCCCTATAGAGTATGGCTACACCTTC
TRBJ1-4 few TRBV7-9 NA CASSPLLNANEKLFF TGTGCCAGCAGCCCCCTTCTCAACGCTAATGAAAAACTGTTTTTT
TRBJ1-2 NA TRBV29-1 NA CSVERIPSNYGYTF TGCAGCGTTGAAAGGATACCTTCTAACTATGGCTACACCTTC
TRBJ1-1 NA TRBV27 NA CASSDGFNTEAFF TGTGCCAGCAGTGACGGATTTAACACTGAAGCTTTCTTT
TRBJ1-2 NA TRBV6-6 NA CASSYVGGGDNYGYTF TGTGCCAGCAGTTACGTGGGCGGGGGAGATAACTATGGCTACACCTTC